This T cell receptor (beta chain) was obtained from a study of technical replicates of blood from four donors. Assay used: immunoSEQ multiplex PCR; TCRdb lists only in-frame clones, some missing. Of more than 65,000 clones in the sample, 95% to 98% were seen once. CDR1 and CDR2 (germline): LGHNA, YSLEER. V dropped 1 base and J dropped 6; count of bases not matched to a gene: 2. The CDR3 sequence is 14 residues long. This clonotype was sampled from a human donor in good health. The chain employs TRBV4-3 and TRBJ1-4; 7 nucleotides agree with TRBD1. Sequenced: T cells isolated from PBMCs. Here the CDR3 DNA reads TGCGCCAGCAGCCAAGGGACAGGATATGAAAAACTGTTTTTT. Translation: CASSQGTGYEKLFF.